This passage covers 17 T cell receptor beta chains from one sample sequenced in a study of immune evolution from preneoplasia to lung adenocarcinoma. Method: immunoSEQ multiplex PCR; TCRdb's copy keeps in-frame clones and lacks some. The repertoire includes 5,500 to 7,000 clones, over 65% of them detected once, and about 9.2% sits in the top ten. Sequenced: FFPE lung adenocarcinoma in situ tissue. These receptor sequences come from a donor older than 65 with lung adenocarcinoma.

The rearrangement joins TRBV19 to TRBJ1-4; the D is unclear. CDR1 is LNHDA, CDR2 SQIVND, per germline (reference sequence). Trimming removed 4 bases at V and 5 bases at J, with 14 bases between. The CDR3 is made up of 15 amino acids. The CDR3 region is CASSTPGRPNEKLFF. In nucleotides, the CDR3 is TGTGCCAGTAGTACCCCGGGCAGGCCCAATGAAAAACTGTTTTTT.

The V gene is TRBV5-4, the J gene TRBJ2-3, with 8 bases that match TRBD2. Germline assignment: CDR1 SGHNT and CDR2 YYREEE (reference sequence). CDR3 length: 17 residues. Germline trimming cut 4 bases from V and 0 bases from J; bases unmatched to any gene: 10. This CDR3 is CASSPDRAGGSTDTQYF. For the CDR3, the DNA is TGTGCCAGCAGCCCCGATCGGGCGGGGGGTAGCACAGATACGCAGTATTTT.

CDR3 residues: CATSRDLGLANSPLHF. CDR3 DNA: TGTGCCACCAGCAGAGATCTGGGACTAGCTAATTCACCCCTCCACTTT. V and J are TRBV15 and TRBJ1-6, with D perhaps TRBD1 (5 bases). The length of the CDR3 is 16 residues. The V gene lost 0 bases and the J gene lost 6 bases, with 12 bases spanning the gap. Germline CDR1 and CDR2: LNHNV and YYDKDF (reference sequence).

The rearrangement links TRBV11-1 to TRBJ2-7, with TRBD1 identical over 8 bases. Trimming at V came to 5 bases and at J to 4 bases, leaving 7 bases not matched to a gene. The germline gives CDR1 SGHAT, CDR2 FQDESV (reference sequence). CDR3 length: 14 residues. The CDR3 DNA reads TGTGCCAGCAGCAGAGGACAGGGCGGGTACGAGCAGTACTTC. Protein sequence: CASSRGQGGYEQYF.

A note on this clone: This sample also contains other DNA sequences that code for the same CDR3. The chain is built from TRBV30 and TRBJ2-7, with 9 bases aligning to TRBD1. Germline V lookup: CDR1 GTSNPN, CDR2 SVGIG (reference sequence). The CDR3 is 17 residues long. Trimming removed 3 bases from V and 0 bases from J; junction bases left unmatched: 12. The chain's CDR3 is CAWRHTPGTGISYEQYF. CDR3 nucleotide sequence: TGTGCCTGGAGACACACTCCGGGGACAGGGATCTCCTACGAGCAGTACTTC.

The rearrangement links TRBV6-1 to TRBJ1-1, with D possibly matching TRBD1 (6 bases). Germline-derived CDR1 and CDR2 are MNHNS and SASEGT. The ends were cut back, 8 bases at V and 4 bases at J, with 17 bases in the middle. The CDR3 sequence is 14 residues long. CDR3 amino acids: CASPPGGRATEAFF. CDR3 bases: TGTGCCAGCCCCCCGGGGGGCCGGGCCACTGAAGCTTTCTTT.

The chain links TRBV11-3 to TRBJ1-1; 7 nucleotides line up with TRBD1. Germline V gene lookup returns CDR1 SGHNT and CDR2 YENEEA. The CDR3 is made up of 15 amino acids. Losses at the gene ends were 5 bases for V and 4 bases for J; bases not matched to a gene: 10. CDR3 sequence reads: CASSPRRQGGTEAFF. As DNA, the CDR3 is TGTGCCAGCAGCCCGCGACGACAGGGAGGCACTGAAGCTTTCTTT.

In DNA, the CDR3 is TGTGCCAGTCGGGAACTTATCAAGGGCGAGCAGTACTTC. It is translated as CASRELIKGEQYF. V usage is TRBV7-6 and J usage is TRBJ2-7; a possible D gene is TRBD2 (5 bases). The CDR3 spans 13 residues. The V end was cut by 9 bases, the J end by 6 bases, with 18 bases between. The V gene's germline CDR1 is SGHVS and CDR2 FNYEAQ.

In its sample, this clone was seen once. This chain joins TRBV5-5 and TRBJ2-7; tentative D call: TRBD1 (5 bases). Deletions cut 4 bases from V and 2 bases from J, with 10 bases between. The length of the CDR3 is 13 residues. Germline V gene data show CDR1 as SGHKS and CDR2 as YYEKEE (reference sequence). In DNA form, the CDR3 reads TGTGCCAGCAGCCCGGACATCGCCTACGAGCAGTACTTC. Translation: CASSPDIAYEQYF.

This sequence joins TRBV2 and TRBJ1-2; D remains unclear. The CDR3 runs 14 residues. CDR1 SNHLY and CDR2 FYNNEI come from the germline V gene. The V and J ends lost 1 base and 0 bases respectively, with 6 bases between them. The CDR3 DNA follows: TGTGCCAGCAGTGAAGGGTTCTCTAACTATGGCTACACCTTC. It translates to CASSEGFSNYGYTF. Supplemented by reference TRBV2 and TRBJ1-2, the full variable domain reads EPEVTQTPSHQVTQMGQEVILRCVPISNHLYFYWYRQILGQKVEFLVSFYNNEISEKSEIFDDQFSVERPDGSNFTLKIRSTKLEDSAMYFCASSEGFSNYGYTFGSGTRLTVV.

This rearrangement joins TRBV6-5 to TRBJ1-1; 7 nucleotides match TRBD1. The CDR3 length is 15 residues. Per the germline V gene, CDR1 is MNHEY and CDR2 is SVGAGI. With 2 bases clipped from V and 6 bases from J, the junction kept 9 bases outside the gene matches. The DNA of the CDR3 is TGTGCCAGCAGTTACACCACAGGGGAGGACTCTGAAGCTTTCTTT. Translated: CASSYTTGEDSEAFF.

This clone showed up just once. The J gene is TRBJ1-1, the V gene TRBV4-2; D is perhaps TRBD1 (5 bases). CDR1 is LGHNA, CDR2 YNFKEQ, per germline. The germline V and J ends were trimmed by 0 bases and 5 bases, with 13 bases remaining between them. The CDR3 has 15 residues. The CDR3 here is CASSQDLQGLTEAFF. The DNA for the CDR3 is TGTGCCAGCAGCCAAGATTTGCAGGGCCTGACTGAAGCTTTCTTT.

This chain uses TRBV2 with TRBJ2-1; perhaps TRBD2 as D (5 bases). The CDR3 sequence is 15 residues long. The V gene's germline CDR1 is SNHLY and CDR2 FYNNEI. The ends were cut back, 4 bases at V and 3 bases at J, with 13 bases in the middle. The CDR3 DNA is TGTGCCAGCAGTGCGGAGCGGACCCTCTACAATGAGCAGTTCTTC. This translates into CASSAERTLYNEQFF.

The chain is built from TRBV19 and TRBJ1-6; D possibly corresponds to TRBD1 (5 bases). The CDR3 is 12 amino acids. V was pared by 5 bases and J by 13 bases, with 12 bases between. Germline V gives CDR1 LNHDA, CDR2 SQIVND (reference sequence). The CDR3 DNA follows: TGTGCCAGTAGTGGCAGGGATAAGCCCCTCCACTTT. Translation gives CASSGRDKPLHF.

V gene TRBV11-1 combines with J gene TRBJ2-1; TRBD2 agrees at 8 bases. The CDR3 is 16 residues long. The germline gives CDR1 SGHAT, CDR2 FQDESV (reference sequence). J gave up 0 bases and V 4 bases, and 5 bases lay outside the gene matches. As DNA, the CDR3 is TGTGCCAGCAGCTCCGGGGGGGAGAGCTCCTACAATGAGCAGTTCTTC. This translates into CASSSGGESSYNEQFF.

The V and J genes are TRBV19 and TRBJ2-3; TRBD1 aligns across 8 bases. With 9 bases clipped from V and 0 bases from J, the junction kept 11 bases outside the gene matches. This CDR3 is built from 16 residues. Germline V CDR1 and CDR2: LNHDA, SQIVND (reference sequence). The CDR3 region is CASNRPGQESTDTQYF. The CDR3 DNA follows: TGTGCCAGCAACCGGCCGGGACAGGAGAGCACAGATACGCAGTATTTT. Full variable domain (outside the CDR3, taken from reference TRBV19 and TRBJ2-3): DGGITQSPKYLFRKEGQNVTLSCEQNLNHDAMYWYRQDPGQGLRLIYYSQIVNDFQKGDIAEGYSVSREKKESFPLTVTSAQKNPTAFYLCASNRPGQESTDTQYFGPGTRLTVL.

The chain carries TRBV30 and TRBJ2-1; tentatively, D is TRBD2 (6 bases). The CDR3 spans 14 residues. Germline CDR1 reads GTSNPN; CDR2 reads SVGIG (reference sequence). Between the trimmed V and J ends, which lost 0 bases and 6 bases, there was a span of 12 bases. CDR3 amino acids: CAWSVGVGGNEQFF. The CDR3 nucleotides are TGTGCCTGGAGTGTAGGGGTGGGGGGCAATGAGCAGTTCTTC.